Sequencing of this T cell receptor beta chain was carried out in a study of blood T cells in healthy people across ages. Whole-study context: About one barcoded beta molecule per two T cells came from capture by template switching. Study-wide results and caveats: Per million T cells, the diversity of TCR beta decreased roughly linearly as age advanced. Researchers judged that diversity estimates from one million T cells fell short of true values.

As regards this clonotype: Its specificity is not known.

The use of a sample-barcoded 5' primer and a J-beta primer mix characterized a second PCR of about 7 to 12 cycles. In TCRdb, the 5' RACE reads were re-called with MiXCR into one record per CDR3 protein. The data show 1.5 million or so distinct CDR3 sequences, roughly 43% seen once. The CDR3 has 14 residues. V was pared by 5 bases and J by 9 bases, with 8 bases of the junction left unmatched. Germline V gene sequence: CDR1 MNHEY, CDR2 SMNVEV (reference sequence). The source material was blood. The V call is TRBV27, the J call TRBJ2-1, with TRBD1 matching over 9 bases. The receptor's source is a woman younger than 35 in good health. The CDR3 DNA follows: TGTGCCAGCAGTGTGGGGACAGGGTACGGTGAGCAGTTCTTC. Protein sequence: CASSVGTGYGEQFF.